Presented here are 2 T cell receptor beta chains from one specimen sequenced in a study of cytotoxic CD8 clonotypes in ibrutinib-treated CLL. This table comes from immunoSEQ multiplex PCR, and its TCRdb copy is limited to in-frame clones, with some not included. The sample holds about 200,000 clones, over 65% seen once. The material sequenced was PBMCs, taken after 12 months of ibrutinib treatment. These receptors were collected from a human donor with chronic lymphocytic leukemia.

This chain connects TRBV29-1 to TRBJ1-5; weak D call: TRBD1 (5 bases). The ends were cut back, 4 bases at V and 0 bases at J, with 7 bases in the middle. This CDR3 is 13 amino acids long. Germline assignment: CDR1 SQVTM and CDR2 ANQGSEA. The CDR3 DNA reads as TGCAGCGTTGCGGGGGGTAGCAATCAGCCCCAGCATTTT. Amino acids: CSVAGGSNQPQHF.

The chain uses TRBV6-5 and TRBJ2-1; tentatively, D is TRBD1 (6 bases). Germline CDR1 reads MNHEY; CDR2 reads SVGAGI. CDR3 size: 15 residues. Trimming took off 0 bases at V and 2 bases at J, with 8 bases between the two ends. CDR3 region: CASSYSGTTYNEQFF. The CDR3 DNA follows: TGTGCCAGCAGTTACTCCGGGACAACCTACAATGAGCAGTTCTTC.